The 4 T cell receptor beta chains below come from one sample, sequenced in a study of T cell repertoires in cytomegalovirus infection. MiXCR, run by TCRdb on the reads, gives a single entry per CDR3 protein. Of around 530,000 distinct CDR3 sequences in the sample, 26% were seen once. Sequenced: PBMCs. The origin of the receptors is a human donor in good health (CMV status not recorded). Some clones in this sample may be carry-over from other donors' samples.

V usage is TRBV29-1 and J usage is TRBJ1-2; D not certain. The CDR3 has 12 residues. V lost 7 bases and J 3 bases, leaving 12 bases between the germline ends. Germline V gives CDR1 SQVTM, CDR2 ANQGSEA. The CDR3 loop reads CSGVRGDYGYTF. CDR3 coding DNA: TGCAGCGGCGTTCGGGGAGACTATGGCTACACCTTC.

A few counts support this clonotype. The V call is TRBV6-5, the J call TRBJ2-7; 12 bases map to TRBD2. With V trimmed by 5 bases and J by 2 bases, 4 bases remained unmatched. CDR1 and CDR2 from the germline V gene are MNHEY and SVGAGI. The CDR3 length is 15 residues. Here the CDR3 DNA reads TGTGCCAGCAGTCACGGACTAGCGGGAACCTACGAGCAGTACTTC. It yields the protein CASSHGLAGTYEQYF.

This clonotype was observed at least ten times. The genes are TRBV7-6 and TRBJ1-2; a weak D match, TRBD1 (6 bases). V gave up 8 bases and J gave up 0 bases, with 25 bases separating them. This CDR3 is 18 amino acids long. Looked up from germline, CDR1 is SGHVS and CDR2 is FNYEAQ. CDR3 bases: TGTGCCAGCGGCCTTGGGCGTAGTGGGACACAAGCTAACTATGGCTACACCTTC. Translation: CASGLGRSGTQANYGYTF.

This CDR3 is CASSPRTAGANEQFF. DNA of the CDR3: TGTGCCAGCAGCCCTCGCACGGCAGGGGCGAATGAGCAGTTCTTC. J is TRBJ2-1 and V is TRBV7-2, with a tentative D call TRBD1 (6 bases). Trimming cost V 5 bases and J 7 bases, with 18 bases left between them. CDR3 length: 15 residues. CDR1 and CDR2 (germline): SGHTA, FQGNSA.